This is a list of T cell receptor beta chains from one sample in a study of preoperative IRX-2 immunotherapy in early breast cancer. Clones were read by immunoSEQ multiplex PCR, and TCRdb kept only the in-frame ones, dropping some. This table has around 95,000 clones, roughly 90% appearing once. The sample in question was tumor tissue, obtained after IRX-2 immunotherapy. These TCRs come from a human donor with breast cancer. The CDR3 runs from the conserved cysteine through the conserved F or W. A D gene is named only where the DNA matches it firmly. The size of a clone is reported for some rows only, either as once, few or many, or as a class for expanded clones.

V	J	size	D	CDR3	DNA
TRBV5-1	TRBJ2-1	-	TRBD1	CASSLDRQGLGNEQFF	TGCGCCAGCAGCTTGGATAGACAGGGGCTGGGCAATGAGCAGTTCTTC
TRBV28	TRBJ1-5	-	-	CASSLPRGLGNQPQHF	TGTGCCAGCAGTTTGCCTCGGGGGTTGGGAAATCAGCCCCAGCATTTT
TRBV30	TRBJ1-2	-	-	CAWSVHSWGYTF	TGTGCCTGGAGTGTACATAGCTGGGGCTACACCTTC
TRBV25-1	TRBJ1-2	once	TRBD1	CASSEFRGKGYTF	TGTGCCAGCAGTGAATTCAGGGGGAAGGGCTACACCTTC
TRBV6-8	TRBJ1-3	-	TRBD1	CASSRGQRSSGNTIYF	TGTGCCAGCAGCCGGGGACAGAGGAGCTCTGGAAACACCATATATTTT
TRBV15	TRBJ2-1	-	-	CATSPAGGNNEQFF	TGTGCCACCAGCCCGGCTGGGGGGAACAATGAGCAGTTCTTC
TRBV11-3	TRBJ2-7	-	-	CASSLVKGPLVRNEQYF	TGTGCCAGCAGCTTGGTAAAGGGCCCCCTTGTTAGGAACGAGCAGTACTTC
TRBV30	TRBJ1-3	-	-	CAWTGQVGGNTIYF	TGTGCCTGGACCGGTCAGGTCGGGGGAAACACCATATATTTT
TRBV18	TRBJ2-7	-	-	CASSPGRSSYEQYF	TGTGCCAGCTCACCAGGAAGGAGCTCCTACGAGCAGTACTTC
TRBV9	TRBJ1-3	-	TRBD1	CASSELGQGIGSGNTIYF	TGTGCCAGCAGTGAACTGGGACAGGGGATCGGCTCTGGAAACACCATATATTTT
TRBV6-4	TRBJ2-5	once	TRBD1	CASSELRGRETQYF	TGTGCCAGCAGTGAATTGAGGGGGCGGGAGACCCAGTACTTC
TRBV30	TRBJ2-3	-	TRBD2	CAWERDNTDMQYF	TGTGCCTGGGAGCGGGATAACACAGATATGCAGTATTTT
TRBV30	TRBJ2-7	-	-	CAWKRESKGWYEQYF	TGTGCCTGGAAAAGAGAGTCAAAGGGTTGGTACGAGCAGTACTTC
TRBV19	TRBJ1-4	-	-	CASSIGVPGRKLFF	TGTGCCAGTAGTATCGGCGTTCCGGGGAGGAAACTGTTTTTT
TRBV5-1	TRBJ1-3	-	-	CASSLATGGNTIYF	TGCGCCAGCAGCTTGGCAACAGGGGGAAACACCATATATTTT
TRBV11-3	TRBJ1-1	few	-	CASSLRPGRTEAFF	TGTGCCAGCAGCTTACGACCCGGACGCACTGAAGCTTTCTTT
TRBV19	TRBJ1-4	-	-	CASSIFTARRDEKLFF	TGTGCCAGTAGTATTTTTACCGCGCGTAGAGATGAAAAACTGTTTTTT
TRBV30	TRBJ2-6	-	-	CAWEVANVLTF	TGTGCCTGGGAAGTGGCCAACGTCCTGACTTTC
TRBV19	TRBJ1-4	few	-	CASSAPGATNEKLFF	TGTGCCAGTAGTGCCCCCGGGGCAACTAATGAAAAACTGTTTTTT
TRBV18	TRBJ1-1	-	-	CASSPPSRTEEAFF	TGTGCCAGCTCACCACCCAGCAGGACGGAAGAAGCTTTCTTT
TRBV15	TRBJ2-1	-	TRBD2	CATSGPGTSSSEQFF	TGTGCCACCAGCGGACCCGGGACTAGCTCTAGTGAGCAGTTCTTC
TRBV6-8	TRBJ1-2	-	TRBD1	CASSYSTGGDAGYTF	TGTGCCAGCAGTTACTCGACAGGGGGCGACGCTGGCTACACCTTC
TRBV27	TRBJ1-5	-	-	CATSDPIRAVAGNQPQHF	TGTGCCACCAGTGACCCCATTCGTGCAGTCGCCGGAAATCAGCCCCAGCATTTT
TRBV28	TRBJ1-2	once	TRBD1	CASSYTGGWGYTF	TGTGCCAGCAGTTATACAGGGGGCTGGGGCTACACCTTC
TRBV6-8	TRBJ2-7	few	TRBD1	CASSDRTGGSEQYF	TGTGCCAGCAGTGACCGGACAGGGGGGTCGGAGCAGTACTTC
TRBV19	TRBJ1-5	-	-	CASRGWNQPQHF	TGTGCCAGTAGAGGTTGGAATCAGCCCCAGCATTTT
TRBV5-1	TRBJ2-2	-	TRBD2	CASLDLAGGHGELFF	TGCGCCAGCCTCGACCTAGCGGGAGGTCACGGGGAGCTGTTTTTT
TRBV14	TRBJ2-3	-	-	CASSQTGPIREADTQYF	TGTGCCAGCAGCCAGACAGGCCCCATACGCGAGGCAGATACGCAGTATTTT
TRBV19	TRBJ1-2	-	-	CASSIALERIYGYTF	TGTGCCAGTAGTATCGCTTTAGAACGGATCTATGGCTACACCTTC
TRBV5-1	TRBJ2-1	-	-	CASSPIPTADNEQFF	TGCGCCAGCAGCCCCATCCCCACAGCAGACAATGAGCAGTTCTTC
TRBV19	TRBJ2-1	-	-	CASSQRNEQFF	TGTGCCAGTAGTCAGCGAAATGAGCAGTTCTTC
TRBV7-1	TRBJ2-7	-	-	CASSLDFGRQVGSYEQYF	TGTGCCAGCAGCTTAGACTTTGGGCGACAGGTTGGATCCTACGAGCAGTACTTC
TRBV18	TRBJ2-2	-	TRBD1	CASSPTGQGSTGELFF	TGTGCCAGCTCACCAACGGGACAGGGATCCACCGGGGAGCTGTTTTTT
TRBV1	TRBJ1-5	-	-	CASSHNKLDRDLGQPQHF	TGCGCCAGCAGCCATAATAAGTTAGACAGGGATTTGGGCCAGCCCCAGCATTTT
TRBV14	TRBJ2-6	-	TRBD1	CASSQERGGLSGANVLTF	TGTGCCAGCAGCCAAGAGAGAGGGGGCCTCTCTGGGGCCAACGTCCTGACTTTC
TRBV19	TRBJ2-7	once	-	CASSTIGRTEQSSYEQYF	TGTGCCAGTAGTACCATCGGGAGGACAGAACAGAGCTCCTACGAGCAGTACTTC
TRBV30	TRBJ1-2	once	TRBD1	CAWSPRTGRGYTF	TGTGCCTGGAGTCCCCGGACAGGGCGCGGCTACACCTTC
TRBV28	TRBJ1-6	-	TRBD1	CASIPGTGNSPLHF	TGTGCCAGCATCCCCGGGACAGGGAATTCACCTCTCCACTTT
TRBV18	TRBJ2-1	-	TRBD1	CASSGTGGSYNEQFF	TGTGCCAGCTCAGGAACAGGGGGGTCCTACAATGAGCAGTTCTTC
TRBV5-1	TRBJ2-1	-	TRBD2	CASSSAGRGGREQFF	TGCGCCAGCAGCTCCGCTGGGCGGGGGGGCCGCGAGCAGTTCTTC
TRBV6-8	TRBJ1-3	-	-	CASSYSPRNTIYF	TGTGCCAGCAGTTATTCCCCCCGGAACACCATATATTTT
TRBV15	TRBJ1-1	-	-	CATSSRGGITEAFF	TGTGCCACCAGCAGCAGAGGGGGGATCACTGAAGCTTTCTTT
TRBV6-8	TRBJ1-5	-	-	CASSPGKGSNQPQHF	TGTGCCAGCAGTCCAGGGAAGGGGAGCAATCAGCCCCAGCATTTT
TRBV6-8	TRBJ1-2	-	-	CASSYYGTIGNYGYTF	TGTGCCAGCAGTTACTACGGGACGATAGGAAACTATGGCTACACCTTC
TRBV28	TRBJ1-5	-	-	CASRGALSQPQHF	TGTGCCAGCCGCGGGGCCCTTAGTCAGCCCCAGCATTTT
TRBV6-8	TRBJ1-1	-	-	CASTLNSENTEAFF	TGTGCCAGCACCCTAAACAGCGAGAACACTGAAGCTTTCTTT
TRBV1	TRBJ1-4	many	-	CASSQDGTGGEKLFF	TGCGCCAGCAGCCAAGACGGCACAGGTGGTGAAAAACTGTTTTTT
TRBV19	TRBJ2-3	-	-	CASNINGLGRGRTDTQYF	TGTGCCAGTAACATAAATGGCCTCGGCAGGGGCCGCACAGATACGCAGTATTTT
TRBV7-7	TRBJ1-2	-	TRBD1	CASSRPGTGFGGYTF	TGTGCCAGCAGCAGACCCGGGACAGGGTTTGGTGGCTACACCTTC